This T cell receptor (beta chain) was recovered during a study of T cell changes during pregnancy in multiple sclerosis. In this sample, this clone turned up once. The CDR3 totals 16 residues. Losses at the gene ends were 8 bases for V and 1 base for J; bases not matched to a gene: 8. Per the germline V gene, CDR1 is LNHDA and CDR2 is SQIVND (reference sequence). Clones were read by immunoSEQ multiplex PCR, and TCRdb kept only the in-frame ones, dropping some. The sample has about 100,000 clones, about 90% seen once. The rearrangement uses TRBV19 and TRBJ1-5; 10 bases fit TRBD1. The source of this sequence is a female donor with multiple sclerosis, enrolled in a pregnancy study. Source: peripheral blood, taken after pregnancy. CDR3 residues: CASSRDRGPSNQPQHF. The DNA for the CDR3 is TGTGCCAGTTCCCGGGACAGGGGTCCGAGCAATCAGCCCCAGCATTTT.